The 17 T cell receptor beta chains reported below all come from one sample, sequenced in a study of cytomegalovirus exposure and HLA in healthy donors. The method was immunoSEQ multiplex PCR; TCRdb's version includes in-frame clones alone and lacks a portion of them. The sample has about 200,000 clones, less than 85% seen once. The sequencing sample was made of PBMCs. These receptor sequences come from a woman aged 18 to 35 in good health and CMV-seronegative.

The chain couples TRBV25-1 to TRBJ2-7; 7 nucleotides line up with TRBD1. The germline CDR1 and CDR2 sequences are MGHDK and SYGVNS. V shed 3 bases and J 2 bases; nucleotides not matched to a gene: 10. CDR3 length equals 16 residues. CDR3 residues: CASSEPGQTKPYEQYF. The CDR3 DNA reads as TGTGCCAGCAGTGAGCCGGGACAGACTAAACCCTACGAGCAGTACTTC.

J is TRBJ2-7 and V is TRBV28; TRBD2 agrees at 9 bases. The germline V gene has CDR1 MDHEN and CDR2 SYDVKM. The CDR3 consists of 14 residues. Trimming removed 7 bases from V and 4 bases from J; junction bases left unmatched: 8. CDR3 DNA sequence: TGTGCCAGCAATCCGGGACTAGCATCGTACGAGCAGTACTTC. It yields the protein CASNPGLASYEQYF.

This clone has only one observation. The V and J genes are TRBV7-6 and TRBJ1-2; TRBD1 aligns across 11 bases. Per germline, CDR1 SGHVS and CDR2 FNYEAQ. V was clipped by 5 bases and J by 6 bases; unmatched bases: 5. The CDR3 loop spans 14 amino acids. CDR3 sequence reads: CASSLGQGADGYTF. CDR3 in DNA: TGTGCCAGCAGCCTTGGACAGGGGGCAGATGGCTACACCTTC.

The chain is built from TRBV2 and TRBJ2-1; D ambiguous. CDR1 is SNHLY and CDR2 is FYNNEI in the germline V gene. CDR3 size: 14 residues. V lost 1 base to trimming and J lost 15 bases, with 19 bases between them. CDR3 nucleotide sequence: TGTGCCAGCAGTGAAGGAGACACCGGCTATTTTTGGTTCTTC. It codes for CASSEGDTGYFWFF.

The V gene is TRBV10-2, the J gene TRBJ2-7, with a weak D call TRBD1 (5 bases). Trimming removed 4 bases from V and 2 bases from J, with 12 bases in between. The CDR3 extends over 14 amino acids. CDR1 and CDR2 (germline): WSHSY, SAAADI. For the CDR3, the DNA is TGCGCCAGCAGTGTTTCAGGGTTTACCTACGAGCAGTACTTC. It encodes CASSVSGFTYEQYF.

The J gene is TRBJ2-1, the V gene TRBV10-3; D not certain. V was clipped by 2 bases and J by 8 bases, with 7 bases between them. The CDR3 runs to 12 residues. Per the germline V gene, CDR1 is ENHRY and CDR2 is SYGVKD. The CDR3 sequence: CAISESGDEQFF. The CDR3 DNA follows: TGTGCCATCAGTGAGAGTGGGGATGAGCAGTTCTTC.

The rearrangement joins TRBV2 to TRBJ1-5; 7 nucleotides match TRBD1. J was trimmed by 7 bases and V by 6 bases; bases with no gene match: 12. CDR1 is SNHLY, CDR2 FYNNEI, per germline. The CDR3 is 15 amino acids. The CDR3: CASRPGGHSGQPQHF. The CDR3 DNA is TGTGCCAGCAGGCCAGGGGGACATTCAGGGCAGCCCCAGCATTTT.

The rearrangement joins TRBV27 to TRBJ2-7; either TRBD1 or TRBD2 may supply D (5 bases each). Germline-derived CDR1 and CDR2 are MNHEY and SMNVEV (reference sequence). This CDR3 has 14 residues. The germline V and J ends were trimmed by 3 bases and 3 bases, with 12 bases remaining between them. CDR3 sequence reads: CASSFGRDDYEQYF. The CDR3 bases are TGTGCCAGCAGTTTTGGTCGGGACGACTACGAGCAGTACTTC.

CDR3 sequence: CASSPSEWDSPLHF. In DNA form, the CDR3 reads TGCGCCAGCAGCCCCTCGGAATGGGATTCACCCCTCCACTTT. The chain joins TRBV5-1 to TRBJ1-6; no clear D. Per germline, CDR1 SGHRS and CDR2 YFSETQ. V lost 4 bases, J lost 8 bases, and 13 bases lay in between. This CDR3 has 14 amino acids.

The V and J genes are TRBV6-4 and TRBJ2-1; no reliable D call. Per germline, CDR1 MRHNA and CDR2 SNTAGT. The CDR3 is 14 residues long. V was cut by 3 bases and J by 12 bases, with 18 bases left in between. The CDR3 region is CASSERSGQVRQFF. As DNA, the CDR3 is TGTGCCAGCAGTGAGAGATCAGGCCAGGTACGGCAGTTCTTC.

This chain links TRBV27 with TRBJ1-5; no clear D gene. The CDR3 has 13 residues. The V end lost 6 bases, the J end lost 4 bases, and 10 bases lay between the germline ends. The germline CDR1 and CDR2 sequences are MNHEY and SMNVEV (reference sequence). The CDR3 region has the DNA TGTGCCAGCAGCGCGGGGTTGAATCAGCCCCAGCATTTT. This codes for CASSAGLNQPQHF.

The chain has TRBV9 and TRBJ2-1; D unresolved. CDR1 and CDR2 (germline): SGDLS, YYNGEE. The ends were cut back, 0 bases at V and 2 bases at J, with 12 bases in the middle. This CDR3 has 16 residues. CDR3 loop: CASSVGVVGTYNEQFF. The CDR3 bases are TGTGCCAGCAGCGTAGGGGTTGTGGGCACCTACAATGAGCAGTTCTTC.

This clone was picked up one time. The V call is TRBV7-2, the J call TRBJ2-7, with TRBD2 identical over 14 bases. The CDR3 length is 15 residues. J gave up 6 bases and V 3 bases, and 4 bases lay outside the gene matches. Germline CDR1 SGHTA, CDR2 FQGNSA. The CDR3 loop reads CASSFGTSGSGEQYF. CDR3 coding DNA: TGTGCCAGCAGCTTTGGGACTAGCGGGAGCGGCGAGCAGTACTTC. Filled out from reference TRBV7-2 and TRBJ2-7, the complete variable domain reads GAGVSQSPSNKVTEKGKDVELRCDPISGHTALYWYRQSLGQGLEFLIYFQGNSAPDKSGLPSDRFSAERTGGSVSTLTIQRTQQEDSAVYLCASSFGTSGSGEQYFGPGTRLTVT.

The chain couples TRBV29-1 to TRBJ2-1, with D maybe TRBD1 (5 bases). The V end lost 4 bases, the J end lost 7 bases, and 17 bases lay between the germline ends. The CDR3 sequence is 14 residues long. Germline CDR1 and CDR2: SQVTM and ANQGSEA. The DNA for the CDR3 is TGCAGCGTTGCCCCCGGACACCTAGGGAATGAGCAGTTCTTC. Amino acid sequence: CSVAPGHLGNEQFF.

In DNA, the CDR3 is TGTGCCAGCAGCTTAGCTGTGACAGGGGTGCGGGAAAAACTGTTTTTT. Its translation is CASSLAVTGVREKLFF. This chain joins TRBV7-9 and TRBJ1-4; 8 nucleotides line up with TRBD1. Trimming took 0 bases from V and 8 from J; bases not matched to a gene: 8. The CDR3 is 16 amino acids. Germline lookup yields CDR1 SEHNR and CDR2 FQNEAQ (reference sequence).

The chain combines TRBV30 with TRBJ2-5; TRBD2 matches at 11 bases. The CDR3 is 16 amino acids. Trimming at V came to 1 base and at J to 9 bases, leaving 13 bases not matched to a gene. The V gene's germline CDR1 is GTSNPN and CDR2 SVGIG (reference sequence). This CDR3 is CAWSARLAGSLEAQYF. CDR3 nucleotide sequence: TGTGCCTGGAGTGCGAGACTAGCGGGGTCTTTGGAGGCCCAGTACTTC.

The genes are TRBV9 and TRBJ1-2, with D perhaps TRBD1 (6 bases). From germline, CDR1 is SGDLS and CDR2 YYNGEE. CDR3 length equals 14 residues. Trimming stripped 0 bases from V and 8 bases from J, with 14 bases between. The CDR3 nucleotides read TGTGCCAGCAGCGTAGGGGGGCAGGGGATCGGCTACACCTTC. It translates to CASSVGGQGIGYTF.